This T cell receptor beta chain was sequenced for a study of cytomegalovirus exposure and HLA in healthy donors (dated by TCRdb to the late 2010s). General notes on the study: According to an earlier analysis of 587 of the donors, about 179 million T cells yielded 117 million unique TCR beta sequences and approximately 280 Gb of sequence data. Around 300 gigabases of sequencing data and approximately 85 million unique TCR sequences were included in an early release covering around 650 HLA-typed donors. Of the roughly 400 genotyped donors, 75% to 85% were placed in the genetic ancestry cluster associated with self-reported Caucasian donors. The aim of the study was to test whether cataloging public T cell receptors could identify signatures of past pathogen exposure. Using immunosequencing, the study profiled T cell repertoires from around 670 subjects and related those repertoires to cytomegalovirus serostatus. Besides the first cohort of around 670 subjects, a separate validation cohort made up of 120 different subjects was used. High-throughput TCR immunosequencing, statistical association of individual TCRs with disease status, and machine learning were combined to predict cytomegalovirus infection status. In a later analysis, previously published TCR beta repertoires from 670 or so donors were re-analyzed and high-resolution HLA genotyping was added so that TCR occurrence patterns could be studied. In the later analysis, no new phenotypic data were used to find candidate immune exposures; instead, reliance was placed on TCR beta sequences and their occurrence across donors. An earlier analysis of 587 of the donors used high-throughput TCR beta sequencing to judge whether each TCR beta V gene segment behaved as functional or pseudogenic. Donor age, sex, ethnicity and CMV serostatus were collected together with the repertoire data. In a later genetic analysis, genome-wide SNP genotypes for 398 of the 666 donors were used, and that subset was treated as a discovery cohort. All discovery cohort repertoires had been generated using a single sequencing platform. HLA typing covered class I and class II loci at four-digit resolution. Typing coverage differed by locus: A, B, C, DRB1 and DQB1 were typed in about 620-630 donors, DQA1 in about 500, DPA1 in around 580, and DPB1 in 450 to 490. Because of strong linkage in the cohort, four to six DR-DQ haplotypes were treated as single units for association and clustering. On average, around 230,000 unique TCR beta nucleotide sequences were sequenced per donor among 350 to 400 genotyped donors of the cohort, with roughly 18% of those sequences being non-productive. Findings and caveats that apply to the study as a whole: V-gene and J-gene trimming of TCR beta chains was associated with a missense DCLRE1C variant in a later genetic analysis, and the association was replicated in an independent cohort. Because counts were too low, 15 to 20 rarely observed V segments, including chromosome 9 orphons, were excluded from the earlier analysis of some 540 of the donors. Most TCR sequences were seen in very few donors, while some public TCRs were found in many individuals. It was suggested by the authors that the approach could potentially be generalized to other disease states and immunological phenotypes. The study gave a list of some 150 TCR beta chains associated with cytomegalovirus. The cohort was sequenced for TCR beta chains only, and without alpha or paired-chain data the features that could be detected were limited. Most CMV-associated TCR beta chains appeared to be HLA-restricted in a later analysis, and the HLA associations seemed to be driven largely by CMV exposure. Immune exposure information for the cohort was limited to CMV serostatus. Compared with the 666-donor mean, donors in an Asian-associated ancestry cluster had fewer N-insertions in productive TCRs, according to a later genetic analysis. Some IMGT-functional V segments, including TRBV6-2 and TRBV6-3, could not be told apart with the 87-base-pair reads, so those segments were excluded. Correlated functional status among segregating V segments might be attributable to linkage disequilibrium, but an unknown experimental factor could not be ruled out. Specific HLA alleles were associated with 15,000 to 20,000 TCR beta sequences at a false discovery rate of 0.05 in a later analysis. A cluster of highly shared sequence variants was judged likely to represent a technical artifact of the sequencing pipeline. In a later analysis, HLA-associated TCR beta chains were found to be more clonally expanded and to have lower generation probabilities than equally common non-associated chains. The presence/absence analyses assumed that sequencing depth was roughly uniform across donors, and that assumption may not be true. In an earlier analysis of under 600 of the donors, most TCR beta V segments were observed in productive rearrangements about 87% or about 30% of the time, broadly matching IMGT annotations. In both the original and validation cohorts, the classifier was reported to diagnose cytomegalovirus status with high specificity and sensitivity. In vitro tests confirmed that three of the cytomegalovirus-associated TCR beta chains recognize cytomegalovirus antigens. Because some donors lacked HLA typing at each locus, the association tests relied only on the typed subset. A further reported finding was that TCR beta sequences accurately predicted the HLA-A and HLA-B alleles for most subjects in the first cohort. In a later analysis, TCR association rates were found to vary across HLA loci, with the most associated TCRs seen for DRB1 alleles and the fewest for HLA-C alleles. Strong co-occurrence of HLA alleles, especially DR and DQ, made assigning TCR associations to individual alleles difficult. A later analysis reported that several top co-occurrence clusters appeared linked to parvovirus B19, influenza, CMV and Epstein-Barr virus.

For this chain, trimming is 1 base at the V end and 1 base at the J end, and the number of junction bases without a gene match is 7. The germline V gene encodes CDR1 GTSNPN and CDR2 SVGIG (reference sequence). Measured from the cysteine to the phenylalanine, the CDR3 is 15 residues long. Left in the record is the CDR3 DNA by itself, 45 bases read in frame from the first base. The cohort consisted of approximately 670 healthy bone marrow donors. Cohort members were all nominally healthy when sampled, although unrecorded immune exposures were likely present. The donor tested CMV seropositive, placing the donor among the roughly 300 seropositive members of the cohort. Each donor provided a peripheral blood sample, and peripheral blood mononuclear cells were used for TCR beta sequencing. Genomic DNA extraction from the blood cell samples was performed with the Qiagen DNeasy Blood Extraction Kit. A remark on this clone: No cognate antigen has been identified for it. Base qualities are missing; no much larger clone stands one base away.

Libraries were built with the immunoSEQ multiplex PCR assay. For the multiplex PCR, a mixture combining 60 forward primers for TCR Vbeta segments and 13 reverse primers for TCR Jbeta segments was used. A multiplex PCR assay on genomic DNA amplified the CDR3 region of rearranged TCR beta genes. Amplified TCR beta libraries were sequenced as 87-base-pair reads on the Illumina HiSeq System. For the original study's pipeline: A later analysis counted 65 million to 90 million unique TCR beta chains across the 550 to 750 repertoires, and around 12 million of these chains were shared by at least two donors. A nearest-neighbor algorithm error-corrected the raw reads and collapsed the reads into unique sequences, merging closely related sequences to remove PCR and sequencing errors. CDR3 sequences were aligned to IMGT reference sequences to assign V, D and J gene segments. For a sequence to be retained, a match of at least six nucleotides to both a V gene segment and a J gene segment was required. Rearrangements were called productive when the CDR3 lacked stop codons and stayed in frame with V and J; all others were non-productive. Following IMGT convention, CDR3 was defined as the stretch from the second conserved V-encoded cysteine to the conserved J-encoded phenylalanine. In an earlier analysis of approximately 500 of the donors, sequences lacking an unambiguous match to a single V gene segment were excluded. An earlier analysis of under 750 of the donors called V segments functional above 56.7% productive rearrangements and segregating when the between-donor standard deviation exceeded 5%. A statistical classification framework was built to diagnose cytomegalovirus status from the catalog of TCR beta chain sequences. V and J gene assignment, in a later analysis, came from comparing TCR nucleotide sequences with IMGT/GENE-DB human TR gene sequences. In a later analysis, CDR3 sequences and most-parsimonious VDJ recombination scenarios were assigned using the TCRdist pipeline. In a later analysis, each TCR beta chain was defined by its CDR3 amino acid sequence together with its V-gene family, and reads lacking a unique V-gene family were excluded. A later analysis removed several hundred highly shared, low-generation-probability nucleotide sequences to deal with suspected cross-contamination and a sequencing artifact. A later analysis calculated a clonal expansion index for each public chain from normalized within-repertoire ranks of inferred template counts. A later analysis computed generation probabilities with a VDJ recombination model fitted to out-of-frame rearrangements, and checked the results against IGoR. In a later analysis, hypergeometric tests were used to score TCR-TCR, TCR-HLA and TCR-CMV co-occurrence, with a repertoire-size bias correction applied to TCR pairs. In a later analysis, false discovery rates were estimated by permuting HLA or CMV assignments 20 times. In a later analysis, co-occurring TCRs were grouped using DBSCAN, with TCRdist sequence similarity added in when clustering inside HLA-allele-positive subsets. Co-occurrence clustering excluded repertoires with fewer than 30,000 or more than 120,000 public chains, plus five with anomalous nucleotide sharing. TCRdb mirrors the immuneACCESS table, restricted to in-frame sequences. Some clones are absent from its copies; in checked studies, under half trace to an unresolved V gene, and the reason for the others is unknown. V and J calls plus clone size are reproduced from that table; the DNA served to infer D and trimming. The sample contains tens of thousands of clones, under 80% of them found a single time. The ten top clones hold around a tenth of the sample.

Source material: PBMCs. The chain is assembled from TRBV30 and TRBJ2-7; 7 central bases correspond to TRBD1. The TCR was taken from a man younger than 40 in good health and CMV-seropositive. The CDR3 region: CAWSAVDRASYEQYF. The DNA sequence is given as TGTGCCTGGAGTGCGGTCGACAGGGCTTCCTACGAGCAGTACTTC.